The TCR beta chain described here comes from a study of cytomegalovirus exposure and HLA in healthy donors. Study results and limitations: The study found most TCR sequences rare, yet found some public TCRs in many donors.

The PCR contained 60 Vbeta and 13 Jbeta primers. TCRdb keeps only in-frame clones here, not all; method: immunoSEQ multiplex PCR. In the table there are some 170,000 clones, roughly 79% of which are singletons. Healthy bone marrow donors formed the donor group. Germline CDR1 MNHEY, CDR2 SMNVEV (reference sequence). The CDR3 covers 22 residues. The J segment lost 9 bases and the V segment lost 3 bases, leaving 28 bases of the junction unmatched. For this clone: Its antigen is still unknown.

The sequence derives from a woman aged 18-35 years in good health and CMV-seropositive. V is TRBV27 and J is TRBJ2-6; 8 nucleotides agree with TRBD2. Sequenced input: PBMCs. The CDR3 sequence: CASSLVGQSTPGGYLAVNVLTF. For the CDR3, the DNA is TGTGCCAGCAGTTTGGTAGGACAAAGTACGCCGGGGGGGTATTTGGCGGTCAACGTCCTGACTTTC.